These 21 T cell receptor beta chains share one sample of origin, sequenced in a study of T-cell memory formation after mild COVID-19. TCRdb itself ran the 5' RACE reads through MiXCR, one entry per CDR3 protein. The repertoire consists of approximately 410,000 distinct CDR3 sequences, with 20% to 25% occurring once and the leading ten covering roughly 13%. The sample was PBMCs or a T cell subset sorted from them (not recorded which). The receptors shown here come from an adult woman who had mild COVID-19 (a few samples of this study predate the infection). Cell type and time point are not known.

The rearrangement uses TRBV6-2 or TRBV6-3 and TRBJ2-1; D gene ambiguous. V was pared by 5 bases and J by 0 bases, with 14 bases between. The germline V gene encodes CDR1 MNHEY and CDR2 SVGEGT. This CDR3 spans 16 amino acids. CDR3 amino acids: CASSPSVSTSYNEQFF. CDR3 in DNA: TGTGCCAGCAGTCCGTCTGTCTCAACCTCCTACAATGAGCAGTTCTTC.

The gene calls are TRBV2 and TRBJ1-5; 7 bases align to TRBD1. In germline, CDR1 is SNHLY, CDR2 FYNNEI. With 10 bases clipped from V and 1 base from J, the junction kept 4 bases outside the gene matches. The CDR3 is 13 residues long. This chain's CDR3 is CATATGSNQPQHF. CDR3 coding DNA: TGTGCCACCGCGACAGGGAGCAATCAGCCCCAGCATTTT.

In this sample, this clonotype turned up a few times. The V and J genes are TRBV7-2 and TRBJ2-7; D gene unclear. The germline V and J ends were trimmed by 5 bases and 6 bases, with 11 bases remaining between them. The CDR3 length is 12 residues. CDR1 SGHTA and CDR2 FQGNSA come from the germline V gene. CDR3 in amino acids: CASSAGSTEQYF. The CDR3 DNA follows: TGTGCCAGCAGCGCCGGAAGCACCGAGCAGTACTTC.

The chain recombines TRBV30 with TRBJ2-7; tentative D call: TRBD1 (6 bases). Per the germline V gene, CDR1 is GTSNPN and CDR2 is SVGIG (reference sequence). The CDR3 covers 14 residues. V gave up 0 bases and J gave up 1 base, with 10 bases separating them. The CDR3, as DNA: TGTGCCTGGAGTGTTCAGGGGTCATCCTACGAGCAGTACTTC. It yields the protein CAWSVQGSSYEQYF.

The chain carries TRBV6-5 and TRBJ1-2; D unclear. Germline values: CDR1 MNHEY, CDR2 SVGAGI. The CDR3 length is 16 residues. The ends were cut back, 2 bases at V and 8 bases at J, with 21 bases in the middle. CDR3 sequence: CASSYGDRRVLTGYTF. The CDR3 bases are TGTGCCAGCAGTTACGGAGACCGGCGGGTCTTAACGGGCTACACCTTC.

This clonotype was seen a few times. CDR3 coding DNA: TGTGCCAGCAGGGTAGGACTAGCGGGAGTTGGGGAGCAGTACTTC. Protein: CASRVGLAGVGEQYF. The chain recombines TRBV12-3 or TRBV12-4 with TRBJ2-7; 13 nucleotides agree with TRBD2. Germline trimming cut 6 bases from V and 7 bases from J; bases unmatched to any gene: 9. CDR3 size: 15 residues.

The chain employs TRBV3-1 and TRBJ2-5; 7 bases align to TRBD2. CDR3 length: 17 amino acids. J lost 1 base, V lost 1 base, and 9 bases had no gene match. Germline loops: CDR1 LGHDT, CDR2 YNNKEL (reference sequence). The CDR3 sequence: CASSQGDYGLLQETQYF. The CDR3, as DNA: TGTGCCAGCAGCCAAGGGGACTACGGACTACTCCAAGAGACCCAGTACTTC.

The rearrangement links TRBV6-5 to TRBJ2-1; 13 bases line up with TRBD2. The CDR3 runs to 17 residues. Germline V lookup: CDR1 MNHEY, CDR2 SVGAGI. V gave up 4 bases and J gave up 3 bases; unmatched junction bases: 6. CDR3: CASSWGTSGIIYNEQFF. The CDR3 nucleotides read TGTGCCAGCAGTTGGGGGACTAGCGGGATTATCTACAATGAGCAGTTCTTC.

This chain connects TRBV2 to TRBJ1-4; 10 nucleotides align to TRBD1. The CDR3 totals 15 residues. V lost 7 bases, J lost 5 bases, and 7 bases stayed unmatched. Per germline, CDR1 SNHLY and CDR2 FYNNEI. The CDR3 DNA reads as TGTGCCAGCAACGACCCGGGACAGGGGAATGAAAAACTGTTTTTT. The encoded protein is CASNDPGQGNEKLFF.

This clonotype was seen a few times. V and J are TRBV5-1 and TRBJ2-1, with D possibly called TRBD1 or TRBD2 (5 bases each). Trimming cost V 3 bases and J 8 bases, with 18 bases left between them. The CDR3 runs to 15 residues. Looked up from germline, CDR1 is SGHRS and CDR2 is YFSETQ. The CDR3 sequence is CASSYAGTPEDEQFF. The CDR3, as DNA: TGCGCCAGCAGCTACGCCGGGACCCCTGAGGATGAGCAGTTCTTC.

This clonotype was picked up a small number of times. This rearrangement joins TRBV4-1 to TRBJ1-1; D possibly corresponds to TRBD1 (5 bases). The germline V and J ends were trimmed by 0 bases and 1 base, with 9 bases remaining between them. This CDR3 is built from 15 residues. Germline V gene sequence: CDR1 MGHRA, CDR2 YSYEKL. DNA for the CDR3: TGCGCCAGCAGCCAAGATTGGGGCGGGAACACTGAAGCTTTCTTT. Amino acid sequence: CASSQDWGGNTEAFF.

This clonotype was observed a few times. This rearrangement joins TRBV6-2 or TRBV6-3 to TRBJ2-7, with D possibly being TRBD2 (6 bases). Per the germline V gene, CDR1 is MNHEY and CDR2 is SVGEGT. The CDR3 contains 14 residues. V lost 7 bases and J lost 3, with 16 bases in between. Here the CDR3 DNA reads TGTGCCAGCAAGGGTGACGGGAGTATCTACGAGCAGTACTTC. The encoded protein is CASKGDGSIYEQYF.

The sample holds a few counts of this clonotype. The V call is TRBV5-1, the J call TRBJ1-1; 7 nucleotides line up with TRBD1. The CDR3 has 14 amino acids. CDR1 SGHRS and CDR2 YFSETQ come from the germline V gene. J gave up 0 bases and V 4 bases, and 3 bases lay outside the gene matches. CDR3 in amino acids: CASSRDSMNTEAFF. Written as DNA, the CDR3 is TGCGCCAGCAGCCGGGACAGCATGAACACTGAAGCTTTCTTT.

This clonotype has ten or more counts. This chain connects TRBV7-2 to TRBJ2-7, with D possibly being TRBD1 or TRBD2 (5 bases each). This CDR3 is built from 13 residues. Germline V gives CDR1 SGHTA, CDR2 FQGNSA. V was pared by 3 bases and J by 3 bases, with 9 bases between. Here the CDR3 reads CASSFGALYEQYF. Written as DNA, the CDR3 is TGTGCCAGCAGCTTCGGGGCGCTCTACGAGCAGTACTTC.

This clonotype came up many times. This chain connects TRBV4-3 to TRBJ2-7; 10 bases align to TRBD1. Germline V gene lookup returns CDR1 LGHNA and CDR2 YSLEER. This CDR3 has 15 amino acids. After removal of 4 bases from V and 2 bases from J, the junction contained 5 bases not matched to a gene. The CDR3 here is CASSPTDRGTYEQYF. In DNA, the CDR3 is TGCGCCAGCAGCCCCACGGACAGGGGGACCTACGAGCAGTACTTC.

This clonotype appeared a few times. CDR3 sequence: CASSLGGDYYGYTF. The CDR3 DNA reads TGTGCCAGCAGTCTGGGCGGGGACTACTATGGCTACACCTTC. The V gene is TRBV5-5, the J gene TRBJ1-2; possible D gene TRBD1, 5 bases. CDR3 length: 14 residues. The ends were cut back, 5 bases at V and 3 bases at J, with 14 bases in the middle. Germline values: CDR1 SGHKS, CDR2 YYEKEE (reference sequence).

J is TRBJ1-1 and V is TRBV7-6, with TRBD1 as a possible D gene (5 bases). CDR1 is SGHVS, CDR2 FNYEAQ, per germline. Trimming pared 5 bases from V and 6 bases from J, leaving 16 bases between. CDR3 length: 14 amino acids. The CDR3 loop reads CASSPRDGQAEAFF. Here the CDR3 DNA reads TGTGCCAGCAGCCCGCGGGACGGGCAGGCTGAAGCTTTCTTT. The variable domain in full, completed from reference TRBV7-6 and TRBJ1-1, reads GAGVSQSPRYKVTKRGQDVALRCDPISGHVSLYWYRQALGQGPEFLTYFNYEAQQDKSGLPNDRFSAERPEGSISTLTIQRTEQRDSAMYRCASSPRDGQAEAFFGQGTRLTVV.

The chain employs TRBV12-3 or TRBV12-4 and TRBJ2-5, with unresolved D. This CDR3 is 13 amino acids long. Trimming removed 1 base from V and 2 bases from J, with 5 bases in between. CDR3 bases: TGTGCCAGCAGTTTAGACGCGCAAGAGACCCAGTACTTC. It specifies CASSLDAQETQYF.

The chain is built from TRBV15 and TRBJ2-1; D tentatively fits TRBD1 or TRBD2 (5 bases each). The ends were cut back, 1 base at V and 4 bases at J, with 14 bases in the middle. This CDR3 region has 16 residues. Germline V gene data show CDR1 as LNHNV and CDR2 as YYDKDF (reference sequence). The CDR3 is CATSRVGGDGYNEQFF. The CDR3 DNA is TGTGCCACCAGCAGAGTTGGGGGTGACGGGTACAATGAGCAGTTCTTC.

This clonotype turned up a few times. CDR3 sequence reads: CASSEVFTSGVFSETQYF. The CDR3 region has the DNA TGTGCCAGCAGTGAAGTTTTTACTAGCGGGGTGTTTTCAGAGACCCAGTACTTC. The chain has TRBV2 and TRBJ2-5; 10 bases align to TRBD2. CDR3 length equals 18 residues. From germline, CDR1 is SNHLY and CDR2 FYNNEI. Losses at the gene ends were 1 base for V and 4 bases for J; bases not matched to a gene: 12.

This clonotype was observed a few times. The gene calls are TRBV12-3 or TRBV12-4 and TRBJ1-2, with D hard to call. Trimming took 6 bases from V and 4 from J, leaving 9 bases between them. The CDR3 contains 12 residues. The DNA for the CDR3 is TGTGCCAGCAGCCCCACGCCCTATGGCTACACCTTC. It translates to CASSPTPYGYTF.